Below are 5 T cell receptor beta chains sequenced from a single sample in a study of cytomegalovirus exposure and HLA in healthy donors. PCR involved 60 Vbeta and 13 Jbeta primers. The protocol was immunoSEQ multiplex PCR, while the TCRdb copy is restricted to in-frame clones and leaves out a portion. This repertoire shows tens of thousands of clones, about 70% found once; its top ten account for approximately 11%. Sequences were obtained from PBMCs. These receptor sequences come from a woman between 25 and 40 years old in good health and CMV-seronegative.

This clone is a singleton in its sample. This chain uses TRBV4-3 with TRBJ1-1, with D possibly being TRBD1 (5 bases). The CDR3 contains 14 residues. The V end lost 0 bases, the J end lost 13 bases, and 18 bases lay between the germline ends. Per germline, CDR1 LGHNA and CDR2 YSLEER. The CDR3 nucleotides are TGCGCCAGCAGCCAAGATGGGGGGGGACTAGGTGTTTTCTTT. This codes for CASSQDGGGLGVFF.

The V and J genes are TRBV19 and TRBJ1-5; D is unclear. This CDR3 has 14 residues. V was shortened by 5 bases and J by 3 bases, with 11 bases between the two germline ends. Germline CDR1 LNHDA, CDR2 SQIVND (reference sequence). CDR3 region: CASSLTSYNQPQHF. Here the CDR3 DNA reads TGTGCCAGTAGTCTCACGAGCTACAATCAGCCCCAGCATTTT.

In this sample, this clone turned up a few times. The V gene is TRBV29-1, the J gene TRBJ1-2; 7 nucleotides align to TRBD1. The J segment lost 4 bases and the V segment lost 5 bases, leaving 7 bases of the junction unmatched. Germline V gene data show CDR1 as SQVTM and CDR2 as ANQGSEA. The CDR3 contains 13 residues. Written as DNA, the CDR3 is TGCAGCGTTACGAAAACAGGGGCCTATGGCTACACCTTC. Its protein product is CSVTKTGAYGYTF.

In this sample, this clone turned up a few times. Written as DNA, the CDR3 is TGTGCCTGGAGTGATTTGGCGGGGGGAAACATTCAGTACTTC. As protein: CAWSDLAGGNIQYF. The chain links TRBV30 to TRBJ2-4, with 8 bases aligning to TRBD2. The J segment lost 6 bases and the V segment lost 1 base, leaving 5 bases of the junction unmatched. CDR1 is GTSNPN, CDR2 SVGIG, per germline (reference sequence). CDR3 length: 14 residues.

The CDR3 nucleotides read TGTGCCAGCAGCTACGACAGGGGGGGATCCTACGAGCAGTACTTC. Amino acids: CASSYDRGGSYEQYF. The rearrangement links TRBV7-6 to TRBJ2-7; 9 bases align to TRBD1. Trimming removed 4 bases from V and 1 base from J; junction bases left unmatched: 5. CDR1 is SGHVS, CDR2 FNYEAQ, per germline. The CDR3 is made up of 15 amino acids.